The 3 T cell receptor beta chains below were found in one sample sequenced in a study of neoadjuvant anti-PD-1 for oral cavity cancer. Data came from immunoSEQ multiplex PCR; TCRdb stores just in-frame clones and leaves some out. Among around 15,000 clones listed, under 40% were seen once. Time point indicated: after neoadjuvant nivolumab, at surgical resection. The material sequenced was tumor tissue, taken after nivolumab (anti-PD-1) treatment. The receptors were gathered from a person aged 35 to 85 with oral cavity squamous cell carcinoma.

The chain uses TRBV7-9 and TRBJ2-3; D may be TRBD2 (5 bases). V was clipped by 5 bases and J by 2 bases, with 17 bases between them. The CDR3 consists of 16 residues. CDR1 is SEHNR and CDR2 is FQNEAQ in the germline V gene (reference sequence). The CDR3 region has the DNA TGTGCCAGCAGCCCTGTGGGCGGACTGTTCACAGATACGCAGTATTTT. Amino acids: CASSPVGGLFTDTQYF.

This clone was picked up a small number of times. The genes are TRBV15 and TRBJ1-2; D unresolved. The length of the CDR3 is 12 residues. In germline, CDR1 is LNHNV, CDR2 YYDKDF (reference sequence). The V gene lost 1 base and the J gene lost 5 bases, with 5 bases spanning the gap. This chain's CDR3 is CATSRGDYGYTF. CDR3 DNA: TGTGCCACCAGCAGAGGAGATTATGGCTACACCTTC.

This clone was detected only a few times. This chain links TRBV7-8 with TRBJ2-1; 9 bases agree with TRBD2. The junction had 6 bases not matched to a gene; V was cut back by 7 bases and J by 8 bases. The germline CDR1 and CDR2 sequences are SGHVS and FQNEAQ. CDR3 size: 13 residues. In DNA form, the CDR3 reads TGTGCCAGCACCGCGGGGGGGCAGGATGAGCAGTTCTTC. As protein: CASTAGGQDEQFF.